This TCR beta chain was captured in a study of T cells after yellow fever vaccination. About the research overall: Where fractions had low cell numbers, libraries were prepared from them with the SMART-Seq v4 Ultra Low Input RNA kit. Overall study findings and caveats: A small share of clonotypes appeared in both CD4 and CD8 compartments. The booster response re-showed most primary clones: more than 95% CD4, more than 80% CD8.

The 5'RACE template-switching step produced TCR cDNA and added a universal primer site and UMIs. TCRdb reprocessed the 5' RACE reads with MiXCR, giving one entry per CDR3 protein. The table records about 160,000 distinct CDR3 sequences, 6% to 7.5% of them present only once. Germline CDR1 reads GTSNPN; CDR2 reads SVGIG (reference sequence). V shed 2 bases and J 7 bases; nucleotides not matched to a gene: 8. The CDR3 runs 15 residues. There are many counts of this clonotype. Its antigen is unknown. Sequencing used CD4+ T cells sorted from PBMCs, obtained 5 days after the first yellow fever vaccination. The receptor was derived from a man between 18 and 29 years old who received the YFV17D yellow fever vaccine. The chain has TRBV30 and TRBJ1-4; the match to TRBD1 covers 9 bases. The CDR3, as DNA: TGTGCCTGGAGTACGTCGACAGGGGGGGGTGAAAAACTGTTTTTT. Protein product: CAWSTSTGGGEKLFF.